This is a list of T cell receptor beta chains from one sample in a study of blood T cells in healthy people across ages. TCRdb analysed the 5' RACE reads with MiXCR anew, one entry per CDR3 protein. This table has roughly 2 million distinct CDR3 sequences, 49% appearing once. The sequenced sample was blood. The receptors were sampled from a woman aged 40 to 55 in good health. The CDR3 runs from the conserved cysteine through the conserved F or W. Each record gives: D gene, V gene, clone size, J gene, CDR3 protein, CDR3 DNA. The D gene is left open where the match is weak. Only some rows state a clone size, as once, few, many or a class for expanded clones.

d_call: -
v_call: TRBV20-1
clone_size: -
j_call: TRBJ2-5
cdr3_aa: CSASSEGYQETRYF
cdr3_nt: TGCAGTGCTAGTAGTGAGGGGTACCAAGAGACCCGGTACTTC

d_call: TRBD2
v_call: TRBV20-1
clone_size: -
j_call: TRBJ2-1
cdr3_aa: CSARGLSGGQDNEQFF
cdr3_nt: TGCAGTGCTCGAGGGCTTAGCGGGGGTCAGGACAATGAGCAGTTCTTC

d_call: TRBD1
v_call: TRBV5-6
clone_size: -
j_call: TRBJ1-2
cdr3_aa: CASSLMGTGLIYGYTF
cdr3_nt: TGTGCCAGCAGCTTGATGGGGACAGGTCTTATATATGGCTACACCTTC

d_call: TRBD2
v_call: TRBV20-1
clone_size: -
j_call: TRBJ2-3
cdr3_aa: CSAKRPGLVSDTQYF
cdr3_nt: TGCAGTGCCAAACGGCCGGGACTAGTCTCAGATACGCAGTATTTT

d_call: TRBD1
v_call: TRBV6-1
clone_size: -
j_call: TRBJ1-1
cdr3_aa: CASIGATGVTEAFF
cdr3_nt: TGTGCCAGCATTGGGGCGACAGGGGTCACTGAAGCTTTCTTT

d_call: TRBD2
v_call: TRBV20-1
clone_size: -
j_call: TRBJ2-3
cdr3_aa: CSARDFLSGGSTDTQYF
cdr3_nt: TGCAGTGCTAGAGATTTTCTGAGCGGGGGGAGCACAGATACGCAGTATTTT

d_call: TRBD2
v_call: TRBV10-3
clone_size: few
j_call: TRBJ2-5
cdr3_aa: CAISESGGGGVQETQYF
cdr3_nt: TGTGCCATCAGTGAGTCAGGAGGCGGGGGAGTCCAAGAGACCCAGTACTTC

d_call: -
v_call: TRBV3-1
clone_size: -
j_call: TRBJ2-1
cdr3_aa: CASSRQEGYEQFF
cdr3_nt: TGTGCCAGCAGTCGACAGGAGGGATACGAGCAGTTCTTC

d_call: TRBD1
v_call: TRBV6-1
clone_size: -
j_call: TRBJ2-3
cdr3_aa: CASSGTGEGNTDTQYF
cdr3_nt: TGTGCCAGCAGTGGGACAGGAGAAGGAAACACAGATACGCAGTATTTT

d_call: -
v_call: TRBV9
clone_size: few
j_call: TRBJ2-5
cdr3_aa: CASAVEGGGETQYF
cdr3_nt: TGTGCCAGCGCCGTCGAAGGAGGCGGAGAGACCCAGTACTTC

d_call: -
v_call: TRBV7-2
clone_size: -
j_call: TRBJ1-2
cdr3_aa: CASSFSMPGAWEGGYTF
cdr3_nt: TGTGCCAGCAGCTTCTCAATGCCGGGGGCGTGGGAGGGTGGCTACACCTTC

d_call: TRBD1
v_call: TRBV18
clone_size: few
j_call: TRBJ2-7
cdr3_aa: CASSPPGQGNYEQYF
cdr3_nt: TGTGCCAGCTCACCACCCGGACAGGGGAACTACGAGCAGTACTTC

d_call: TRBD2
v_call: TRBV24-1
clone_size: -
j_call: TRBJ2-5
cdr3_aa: CAASDPSGGKEETQYF
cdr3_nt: TGTGCCGCCAGTGATCCCAGCGGGGGGAAGGAGGAGACCCAGTACTTC

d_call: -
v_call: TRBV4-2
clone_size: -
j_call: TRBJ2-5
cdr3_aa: CASRASRGGWETQYF
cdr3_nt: TGTGCCAGCAGGGCGTCTCGCGGCGGTTGGGAGACCCAGTACTTC

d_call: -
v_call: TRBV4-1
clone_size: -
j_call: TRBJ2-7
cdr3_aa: CASSQVTHSSYEQYF
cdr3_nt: TGCGCCAGCAGCCAAGTTACCCATAGCTCCTACGAGCAGTACTTC

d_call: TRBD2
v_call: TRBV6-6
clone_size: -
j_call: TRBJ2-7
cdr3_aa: CACSRLAGGSGEQYF
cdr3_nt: TGTGCCTGCAGCCGACTAGCGGGCGGGTCAGGCGAGCAGTACTTC

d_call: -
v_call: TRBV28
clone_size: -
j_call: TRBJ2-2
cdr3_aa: CASRPIIRTGELFF
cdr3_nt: TGTGCCAGCAGGCCGATCATCAGGACCGGGGAGCTGTTTTTT

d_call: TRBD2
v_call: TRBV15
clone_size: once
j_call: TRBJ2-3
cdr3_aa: CATSRAPPGGGTDTQYF
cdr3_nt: TGTGCCACCAGCAGAGCCCCCCCGGGGGGAGGCACAGATACGCAGTATTTT

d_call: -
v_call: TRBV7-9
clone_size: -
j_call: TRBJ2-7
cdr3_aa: CASSSGRVWPEQYF
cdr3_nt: TGTGCCAGCAGCTCAGGGCGAGTGTGGCCCGAGCAGTACTTC

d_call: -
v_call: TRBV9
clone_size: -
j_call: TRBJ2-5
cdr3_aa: CASSRAIPQETQYF
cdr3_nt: TGTGCCAGCAGCAGAGCTATACCCCAAGAGACCCAGTACTTC

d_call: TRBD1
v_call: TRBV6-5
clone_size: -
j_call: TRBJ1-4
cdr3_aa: CASSFTGGKANEKLFF
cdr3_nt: TGTGCCAGCAGTTTCACAGGGGGCAAGGCTAATGAAAAACTGTTTTTT

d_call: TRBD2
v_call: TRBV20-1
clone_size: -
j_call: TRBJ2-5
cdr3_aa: CSAATSGGLKETQYF
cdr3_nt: TGCAGTGCGGCTACTAGCGGGGGGTTAAAAGAGACCCAGTACTTC

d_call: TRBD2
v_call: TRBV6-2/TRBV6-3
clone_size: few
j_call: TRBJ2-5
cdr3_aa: CASTRPGLKETQYF
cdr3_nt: TGTGCCAGCACCAGACCGGGACTAAAAGAGACCCAGTACTTC

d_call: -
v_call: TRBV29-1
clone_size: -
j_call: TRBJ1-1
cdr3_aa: CSVLAIEAFF
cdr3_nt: TGCAGCGTGCTAGCTATTGAAGCTTTCTTT

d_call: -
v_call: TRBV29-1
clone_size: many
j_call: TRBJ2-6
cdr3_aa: CSVGGPSGANVLTF
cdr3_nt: TGCAGCGTTGGGGGGCCCTCTGGGGCCAACGTCCTGACTTTC

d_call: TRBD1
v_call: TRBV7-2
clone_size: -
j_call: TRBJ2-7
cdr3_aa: CTSIKGGTGLSYEQYF
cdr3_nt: TGTACCAGCATCAAGGGAGGGACAGGGCTCTCCTACGAGCAGTACTTC

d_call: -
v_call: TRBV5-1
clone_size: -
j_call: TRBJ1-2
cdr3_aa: CASSLRDMTNYGYTF
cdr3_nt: TGCGCCAGCAGCTTGCGGGACATGACTAACTATGGCTACACCTTC

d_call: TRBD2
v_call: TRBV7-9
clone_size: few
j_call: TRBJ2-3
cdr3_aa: CASRPLAGGSDTQYF
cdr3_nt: TGTGCCAGCAGACCACTAGCGGGGGGTTCAGATACGCAGTATTTT

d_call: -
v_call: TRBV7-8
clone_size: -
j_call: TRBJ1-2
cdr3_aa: CASSLAHLNYGYTF
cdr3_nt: TGTGCCAGCAGCTTAGCGCATCTTAACTATGGCTACACCTTC

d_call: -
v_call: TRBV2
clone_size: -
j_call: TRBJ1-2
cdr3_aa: CASSERGTAGYTF
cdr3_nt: TGTGCCAGCAGCGAGAGGGGGACTGCTGGCTACACCTTC

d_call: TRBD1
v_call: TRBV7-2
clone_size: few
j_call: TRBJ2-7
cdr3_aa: CASSLGPGGQYEQYF
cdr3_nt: TGTGCCAGCAGCTTAGGGCCAGGGGGCCAGTACGAGCAGTACTTC

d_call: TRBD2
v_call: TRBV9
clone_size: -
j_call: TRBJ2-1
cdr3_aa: CASSVDPGTKETQFF
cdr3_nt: TGTGCCAGCAGCGTAGATCCTGGGACTAAAGAGACCCAGTTCTTC

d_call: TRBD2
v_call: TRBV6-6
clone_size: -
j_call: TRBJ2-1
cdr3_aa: CASRGGTSGDNEQFF
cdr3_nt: TGTGCCAGCAGGGGAGGGACTAGCGGGGATAATGAGCAGTTCTTC

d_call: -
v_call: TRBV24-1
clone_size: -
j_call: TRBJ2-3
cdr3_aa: CATSGGTLTSTDTQYF
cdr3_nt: TGTGCCACGAGTGGGGGGACACTGACTAGCACAGATACGCAGTATTTT

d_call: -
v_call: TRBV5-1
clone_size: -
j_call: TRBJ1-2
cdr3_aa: CASSLEGKAYGYTF
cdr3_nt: TGCGCCAGCAGCTTGGAGGGAAAGGCCTATGGCTACACCTTC

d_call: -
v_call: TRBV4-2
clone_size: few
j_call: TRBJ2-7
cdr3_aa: CASSPRGEEAQYF
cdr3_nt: TGTGCCAGCAGCCCGCGCGGGGAGGAGGCCCAGTACTTC

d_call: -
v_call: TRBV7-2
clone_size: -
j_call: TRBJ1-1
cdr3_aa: CASSLAGVSTEAFF
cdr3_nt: TGTGCCAGCAGCTTAGCTGGGGTGAGCACTGAAGCTTTCTTT

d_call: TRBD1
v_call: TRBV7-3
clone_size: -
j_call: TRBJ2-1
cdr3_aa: CASRDRDRNYNEQFF
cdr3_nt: TGTGCCAGCAGGGACCGGGACAGGAACTACAATGAGCAGTTCTTC

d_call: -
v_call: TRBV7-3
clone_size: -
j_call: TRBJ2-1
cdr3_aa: CASSANAGAPVNEQFF
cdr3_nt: TGTGCCAGCAGCGCCAACGCCGGGGCTCCCGTCAATGAGCAGTTCTTC

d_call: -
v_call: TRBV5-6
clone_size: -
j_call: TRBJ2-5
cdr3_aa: CASSVAGEHETQYF
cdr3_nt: TGTGCCAGCAGCGTGGCAGGGGAGCATGAGACCCAGTACTTC

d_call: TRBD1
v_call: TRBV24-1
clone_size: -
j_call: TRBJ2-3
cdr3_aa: CATSDATGARGTDTQYF
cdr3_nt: TGTGCCACCAGTGATGCAACAGGGGCGCGGGGCACAGATACGCAGTATTTT

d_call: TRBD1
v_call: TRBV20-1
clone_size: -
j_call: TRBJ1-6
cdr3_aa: CSATRTGSGSPLHF
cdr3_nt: TGCAGTGCTACACGGACAGGGAGTGGATCACCCCTCCACTTT

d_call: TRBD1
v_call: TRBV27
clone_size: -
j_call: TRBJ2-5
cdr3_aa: CASSYIRDRVGKTQYF
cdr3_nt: TGTGCCAGCAGTTACATCCGGGACAGGGTGGGGAAGACCCAGTACTTC

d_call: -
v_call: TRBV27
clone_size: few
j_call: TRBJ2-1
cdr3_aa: CASSEAEVGNEQFF
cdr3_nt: TGTGCCAGCAGTGAAGCTGAGGTGGGGAATGAGCAGTTCTTC

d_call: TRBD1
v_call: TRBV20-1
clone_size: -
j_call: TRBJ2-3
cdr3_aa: CSADRGTDTQYF
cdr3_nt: TGCAGCGCCGACAGGGGGACAGATACGCAGTATTTT

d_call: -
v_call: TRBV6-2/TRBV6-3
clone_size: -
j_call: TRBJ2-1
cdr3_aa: CASSYLGGVDEQFF
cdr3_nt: TGTGCCAGCAGTTACCTGGGGGGAGTCGATGAGCAGTTCTTC

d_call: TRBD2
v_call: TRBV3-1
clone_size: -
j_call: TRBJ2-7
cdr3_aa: CASSQELAGLSAEQYF
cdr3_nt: TGTGCCAGCAGCCAAGAACTAGCGGGCCTGTCCGCCGAGCAGTACTTC

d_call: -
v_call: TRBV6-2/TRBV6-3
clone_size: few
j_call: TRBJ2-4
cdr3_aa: CASSYWDKNIQYF
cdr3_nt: TGTGCCAGCAGTTACTGGGATAAAAACATTCAGTACTTC

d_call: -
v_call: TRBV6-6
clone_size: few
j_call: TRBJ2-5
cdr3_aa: CASSSLTGGGETQYF
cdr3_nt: TGTGCCAGCAGTTCCCTCACGGGGGGCGGGGAGACCCAGTACTTC

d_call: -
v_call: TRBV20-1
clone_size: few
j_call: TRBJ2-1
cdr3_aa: CSARSQGRNEQFF
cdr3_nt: TGCAGTGCTAGAAGTCAGGGGCGGAATGAGCAGTTCTTC

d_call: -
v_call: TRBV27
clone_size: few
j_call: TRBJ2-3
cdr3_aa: CASSFTEADTQYF
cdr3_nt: TGTGCCAGCAGTTTTACAGAGGCAGATACGCAGTATTTT

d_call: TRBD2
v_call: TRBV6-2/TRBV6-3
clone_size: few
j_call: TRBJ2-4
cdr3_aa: CASSPRTALARVGIQYF
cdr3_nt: TGTGCCAGCAGTCCCCGAACCGCACTAGCGCGAGTTGGCATTCAGTACTTC

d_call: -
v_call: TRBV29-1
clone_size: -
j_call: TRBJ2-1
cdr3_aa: CSAGPHKYNEQFF
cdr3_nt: TGCAGCGCGGGGCCACATAAGTACAATGAGCAGTTCTTC

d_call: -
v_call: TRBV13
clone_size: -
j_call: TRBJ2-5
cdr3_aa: CASSSSQGGAGHGGETQYF
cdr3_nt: TGTGCCAGCAGCTCCTCTCAGGGCGGGGCAGGGCATGGAGGAGAGACCCAGTACTTC

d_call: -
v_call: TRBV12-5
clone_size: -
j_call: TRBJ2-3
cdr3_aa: CASGLSQLDTQYF
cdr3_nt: TGTGCTAGTGGTTTGTCGCAGCTAGATACGCAGTATTTT